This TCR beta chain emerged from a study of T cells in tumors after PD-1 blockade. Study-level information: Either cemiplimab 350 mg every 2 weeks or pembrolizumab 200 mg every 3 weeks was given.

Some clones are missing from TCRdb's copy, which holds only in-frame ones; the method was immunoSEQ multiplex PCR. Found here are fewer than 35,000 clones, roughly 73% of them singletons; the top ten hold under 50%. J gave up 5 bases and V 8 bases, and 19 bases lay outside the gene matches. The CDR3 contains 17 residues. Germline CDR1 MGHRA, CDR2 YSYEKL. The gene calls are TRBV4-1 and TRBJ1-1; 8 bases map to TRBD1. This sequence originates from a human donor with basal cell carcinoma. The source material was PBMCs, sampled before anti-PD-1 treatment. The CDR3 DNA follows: TGCGCCAGCGCCAATGCGGCGGGGCAGGGGGCAAGGACTGAAGCTTTCTTT. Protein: CASANAAGQGARTEAFF.